This T cell receptor beta chain came from a study of beta chain features in type 1 diabetes. Study-wide context: The study found patients and healthy donors alike in age, gender and cell yields.

Comments on this clone: Its matching antigen is unknown.

V lost 9 bases to trimming and J lost 2 bases; unmatched junction nucleotides: 5. This CDR3 is 13 amino acids long. The germline V gene has CDR1 LNHDA and CDR2 SQIVND (reference sequence). Isolated RNA was reverse transcribed in full, so expressed TCRB transcripts were sequenced. Some clones are missing from TCRdb's copy, which holds only in-frame ones; the method was immunoSEQ multiplex PCR. The sample includes around 150,000 clones, around 9.7% of them seen just once. Whole-study results and caveats: Moderate yet significant TCRB CDR3 shortening was seen in Type 1 diabetes patients in all four CD4+ subsets. Researchers caution that PCR might favor shorter templates, equally among patients and controls.

J is TRBJ2-3 and V is TRBV19; TRBD2 matches at 7 bases. Sequencing was done on a sample of central memory CD4+ T cells from blood. This clonotype originated in a woman aged 25 to 39 with type 1 diabetes. CDR3 nucleotides: TGTGCCAGCGGACTAGGTTACACAGATACGCAGTATTTT. This translates into CASGLGYTDTQYF.